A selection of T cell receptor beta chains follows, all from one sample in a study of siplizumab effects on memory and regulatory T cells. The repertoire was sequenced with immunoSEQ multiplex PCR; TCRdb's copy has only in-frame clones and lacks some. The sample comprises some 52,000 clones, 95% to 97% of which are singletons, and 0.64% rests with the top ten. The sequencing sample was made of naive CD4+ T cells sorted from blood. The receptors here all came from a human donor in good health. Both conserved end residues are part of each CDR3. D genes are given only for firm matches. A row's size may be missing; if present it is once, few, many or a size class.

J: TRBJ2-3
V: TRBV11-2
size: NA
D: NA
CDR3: CASPLGGVSTDTQYF
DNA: TGTGCCAGCCCCTTAGGTGGGGTTAGCACAGATACGCAGTATTTT

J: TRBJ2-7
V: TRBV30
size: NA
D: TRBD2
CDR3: CAWKPGGYYEQYF
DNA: TGTGCCTGGAAACCGGGAGGGTACTACGAGCAGTACTTC

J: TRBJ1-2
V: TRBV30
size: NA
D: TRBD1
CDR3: CAWSVVQGYGYTF
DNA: TGTGCCTGGAGTGTCGTACAGGGGTATGGCTACACCTTC

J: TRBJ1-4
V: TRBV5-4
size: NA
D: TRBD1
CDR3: CASSPNRGQMEKLFF
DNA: TGTGCCAGCAGCCCAAACAGGGGGCAAATGGAAAAACTGTTTTTT

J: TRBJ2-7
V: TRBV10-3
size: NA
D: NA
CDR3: CAISPTPGGGSNEQYF
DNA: TGTGCCATCAGCCCAACCCCAGGAGGGGGGTCCAACGAGCAGTACTTC

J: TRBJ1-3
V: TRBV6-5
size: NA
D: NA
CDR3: CASRRGSSGNTIYF
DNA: TGTGCCAGCCGACGCGGGAGCTCTGGAAACACCATATATTTT

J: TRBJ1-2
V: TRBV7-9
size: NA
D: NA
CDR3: CASSADELAGGYTF
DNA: TGTGCCAGCAGCGCAGACGAGCTGGCGGGAGGCTACACCTTC

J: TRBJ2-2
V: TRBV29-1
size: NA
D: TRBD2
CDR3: CSAGTSGRGTGELFF
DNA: TGCAGCGCCGGGACTAGCGGACGGGGCACCGGGGAGCTGTTTTTT

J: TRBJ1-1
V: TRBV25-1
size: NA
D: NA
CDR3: CASRLQGNTEAFF
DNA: TGTGCCAGCAGGTTACAGGGGAACACTGAAGCTTTCTTT

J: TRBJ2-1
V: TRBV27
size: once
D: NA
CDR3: CASSWGGTSYNEQFF
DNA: TGTGCCAGCAGTTGGGGCGGGACCTCCTACAATGAGCAGTTCTTC

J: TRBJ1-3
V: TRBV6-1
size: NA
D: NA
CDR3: CASSALGAAPGNTIYF
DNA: TGTGCCAGCAGTGCTCTTGGGGCAGCGCCTGGAAACACCATATATTTT

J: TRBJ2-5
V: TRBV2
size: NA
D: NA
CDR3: CASSEVETQYF
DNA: TGTGCCAGCAGTGAAGTGGAGACCCAGTACTTC

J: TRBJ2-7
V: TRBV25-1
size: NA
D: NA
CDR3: CASSGLVSEQYF
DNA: TGTGCCAGCAGTGGGCTAGTCAGCGAGCAGTACTTC

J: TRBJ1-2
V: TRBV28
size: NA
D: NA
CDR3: CASSWDINYGYTF
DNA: TGTGCCAGCAGTTGGGACATCAACTATGGCTACACCTTC

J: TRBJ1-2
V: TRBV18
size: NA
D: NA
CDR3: CASSPQIDRNYGYTF
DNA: TGTGCCAGCTCACCACAAATAGACAGAAACTATGGCTACACCTTC

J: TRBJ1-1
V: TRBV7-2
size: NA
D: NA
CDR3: CASSTQGPEAFF
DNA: TGTGCCAGCAGCACCCAGGGGCCTGAAGCTTTCTTT

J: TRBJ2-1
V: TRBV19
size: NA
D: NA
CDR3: CASSMGSSYNEQFF
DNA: TGTGCCAGTAGTATGGGAAGCTCCTACAATGAGCAGTTCTTC

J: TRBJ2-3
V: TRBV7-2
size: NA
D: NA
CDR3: CASSLGRGFENTQYF
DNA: TGTGCCAGCAGCTTAGGTCGCGGTTTCGAGAATACGCAGTATTTT

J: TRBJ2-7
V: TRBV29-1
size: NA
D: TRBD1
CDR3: CSAGQGGYEQYF
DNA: TGCAGCGCAGGACAGGGTGGGTACGAGCAGTACTTC

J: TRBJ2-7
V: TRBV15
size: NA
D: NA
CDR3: CATSRDKGFYEQYF
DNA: TGTGCCACCAGCAGAGATAAAGGCTTCTACGAGCAGTACTTC

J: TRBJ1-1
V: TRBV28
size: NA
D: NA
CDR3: CASSLTNTEAFF
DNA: TGTGCCAGCAGTTTAACGAACACTGAAGCTTTCTTT

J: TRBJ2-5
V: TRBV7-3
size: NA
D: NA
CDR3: CASSQSYQETQYF
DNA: TGTGCCAGCAGCCAGTCCTATCAAGAGACCCAGTACTTC

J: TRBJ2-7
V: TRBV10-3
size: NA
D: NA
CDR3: CAISRRGGHKSYEQYF
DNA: TGTGCCATCAGTAGGAGGGGGGGACACAAGTCCTACGAGCAGTACTTC

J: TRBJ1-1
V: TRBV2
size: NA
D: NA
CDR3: CASSDRGVTEAFF
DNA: TGTGCCAGCAGTGATCGAGGGGTTACTGAAGCTTTCTTT

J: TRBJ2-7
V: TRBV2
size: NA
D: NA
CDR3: CASTLTLSSYEQYF
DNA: TGTGCCAGCACCCTGACGCTGAGCTCCTACGAGCAGTACTTC

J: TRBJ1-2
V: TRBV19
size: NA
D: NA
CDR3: CASSITGQQSYGYTF
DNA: TGTGCCAGTAGTATAACTGGACAGCAGTCCTATGGCTACACCTTC

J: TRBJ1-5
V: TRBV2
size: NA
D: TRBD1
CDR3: CASSEMGTGGAGSNQPQHF
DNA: TGTGCCAGCAGTGAAATGGGGACAGGGGGCGCTGGTAGCAATCAGCCCCAGCATTTT

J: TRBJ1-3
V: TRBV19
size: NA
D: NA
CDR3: CASSLAQQGSSGNTIYF
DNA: TGTGCCAGTAGTTTGGCCCAGCAGGGTAGCTCTGGAAACACCATATATTTT

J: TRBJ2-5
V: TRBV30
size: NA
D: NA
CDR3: CAWSGRGAPGSSLTQYF
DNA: TGTGCCTGGAGTGGCCGGGGGGCCCCGGGATCTAGCTTGACCCAGTACTTC

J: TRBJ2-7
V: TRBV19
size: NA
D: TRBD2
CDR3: CASSILAGLGEQYF
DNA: TGTGCCAGTAGTATACTAGCGGGATTAGGCGAGCAGTACTTC

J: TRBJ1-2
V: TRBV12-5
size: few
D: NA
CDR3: CASGRQVYGYTF
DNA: TGTGCTAGTGGGCGACAGGTCTATGGCTACACCTTC

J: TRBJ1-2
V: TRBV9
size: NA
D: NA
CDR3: CASSPGWRKNYGYTF
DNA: TGTGCCAGCAGCCCTGGTTGGAGGAAGAACTATGGCTACACCTTC

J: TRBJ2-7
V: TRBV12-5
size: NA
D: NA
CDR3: CASGSPGSYEQYF
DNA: TGTGCTAGTGGTTCCCCCGGTTCCTACGAGCAGTACTTC

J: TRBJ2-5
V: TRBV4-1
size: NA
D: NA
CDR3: CASSQYGETQYF
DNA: TGCGCCAGCAGCCAATACGGAGAGACCCAGTACTTC

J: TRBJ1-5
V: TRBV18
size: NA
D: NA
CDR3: CASSPHEDQPQHF
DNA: TGTGCCAGCTCACCCCACGAGGATCAGCCCCAGCATTTT